These T cell receptor beta chains were read from a single sample in a study of CD8 T cells in ankylosing spondylitis. TCRdb re-called the 5' RACE reads through MiXCR, storing one row per CDR3 protein. The top ten hold 3.5% of the sample, which has more than 500,000 distinct CDR3 sequences, approximately 5.3% seen once. The sample was blood, either unsorted or a sorted T cell fraction (not recorded which). These receptors were obtained from a male donor with ankylosing spondylitis. The CDR3 runs from the conserved cysteine through the conserved F or W. Fields, in order: clone size, D gene, V gene, J gene, CDR3 DNA, CDR3 protein. D genes are given only for firm matches. Clone size is stated in some rows and not others, as once, few, many or a class when expanded.

few	-	TRBV7-2	TRBJ2-1	TGTGCCAGCAGCTTAGAGGTACGTGTAACCTTC	CASSLEVRVTF
few	-	TRBV12-3/TRBV12-4	TRBJ1-1	TGTGCCAGCAGGAGACAGTTTAACACTGAAGCTTTCTTT	CASRRQFNTEAFF
many	TRBD1	TRBV7-2	TRBJ2-7	TGTGCCAGCAGCCGAGGACAGGGCTACGAGCAGTACTTC	CASSRGQGYEQYF
many	-	TRBV6-1	TRBJ2-1	TGTGCCAGCAGCCGTTGGCCCCAGCGCAATAATGAGCAGTTCTTC	CASSRWPQRNNEQFF
many	TRBD1	TRBV6-5	TRBJ1-2	TGTGCCAGCAGTTACGACGGACAGGGCTATGGCTACACCTTC	CASSYDGQGYGYTF
many	TRBD1	TRBV3-1	TRBJ1-5	TGTGCCAGCAGCCCCGGGTCGGACAGGGGTTATCAGCCCCAGCATTTT	CASSPGSDRGYQPQHF
-	-	TRBV5-1	TRBJ1-1	TGCGCCAGCACCACCGCAGAAATGAACACTGAAGCTTTCTTT	CASTTAEMNTEAFF
many	-	TRBV6-1	TRBJ2-7	TGTGCCAGCAGTCCCGAACGGAGAGGACGTTACGAGCAGTACTTC	CASSPERRGRYEQYF
many	-	TRBV5-1	TRBJ2-7	TGCGCCAGCAGTTCTACTCACCATACGGGAGAGAGCGAGCAGTACTTC	CASSSTHHTGESEQYF
few	TRBD1	TRBV12-3/TRBV12-4	TRBJ1-1	TGTGCCAGCATCAGGACAGGGGGCACTGAAGCTTTCTTT	CASIRTGGTEAFF
-	-	TRBV18	TRBJ1-2	TGTGCCAGCTCACCGAGGCCCGATTGGGAAGTTGGCGGCTACACCTTC	CASSPRPDWEVGGYTF
many	-	TRBV7-2	TRBJ2-3	TGTGCCAGCAGCTTAATTTCAGGGAAGCCGACAGATACGCAGTATTTT	CASSLISGKPTDTQYF
many	-	TRBV6-2/TRBV6-3	TRBJ1-1	TGTGCCAGCAGTTACGGAATTCGGCCGCAACCCCAAGCTTTCTTT	CASSYGIRPQPQAFF
few	TRBD1	TRBV11-2	TRBJ1-1	TGTGCCAGCAGCTTAGGGGACAGGGATGGTGAAGCTTTCTTT	CASSLGDRDGEAFF
-	TRBD2	TRBV5-6	TRBJ2-1	TGTGCCATCGGCCCCCGGCTAATAGCGGGACGGAACAATGAGCAGTTCTTC	CAIGPRLIAGRNNEQFF
many	TRBD1	TRBV27	TRBJ2-5	TGTGCCAGCAGTTTATCGGCAGGGGGCCCAGAGACCCAGTACTTC	CASSLSAGGPETQYF
-	TRBD2	TRBV7-9	TRBJ2-5	TGTGCCAGCAGCCAACAAGGGACTAGCGGTCAAGAGACCCAGTACTTC	CASSQQGTSGQETQYF
many	-	TRBV5-1	TRBJ1-1	TGCGCCAGCAGCTTCGCCCTTGGGTCGGGCACTGAAGCTTTCTTT	CASSFALGSGTEAFF
many	-	TRBV4-2	TRBJ1-2	TGTGCCAGCAGCCAAGAGGGCGGGAGCCTTGGCTACACCTTC	CASSQEGGSLGYTF
many	-	TRBV28	TRBJ1-4	TGTGCCACCCTAACCAGGAGGCGGTACGAAAAACTGTTTTTT	CATLTRRRYEKLFF
many	-	TRBV27	TRBJ1-1	TGTGCCAGCAGTTTGTACCGGAGCACTGAAGCTTTCTTT	CASSLYRSTEAFF
many	-	TRBV5-5	TRBJ2-7	TGTGCCAGCAGCTTGGGGCCTGGGCAGGGGATCTCCTACGAGCAGTACTTC	CASSLGPGQGISYEQYF
many	-	TRBV6-6	TRBJ1-3	TGTGCCAGCAAATACACTCTGGGAAACACCATATATTTT	CASKYTLGNTIYF
many	-	TRBV9	TRBJ1-5	TGTGCCAGCAGCCCCCGGCCCCAGCATTTT	CASSPRPQHF
many	TRBD2	TRBV29-1	TRBJ2-7	TGCAGCGTTCAGACTAGCGGGGGACCCTACGAGCAGTACTTC	CSVQTSGGPYEQYF
many	TRBD1	TRBV5-1	TRBJ2-2	TGCGCCAGCAGCCTCGGACAGGGCCTCACCGGGGAGCTGTTTTTT	CASSLGQGLTGELFF